This is a list of T cell receptor beta chains from one sample in a study of blood T cells in healthy people across ages. TCRdb recomputed calls from the 5' RACE reads with MiXCR, one row per CDR3 protein. The sample lists approximately 1,100,000 distinct CDR3 sequences, around 45% occurring once. The specimen was blood. Receptor source: a woman aged 55-69 years in good health. The CDR3 runs from the conserved cysteine through the conserved F or W. A D gene is named only where the DNA matches it firmly. The size entry is marked missing in some rows and otherwise reads once, few, many or a size class.

>NA|TRBJ2-1|NA|TRBV6-5
TGTGCCAGCAGTCGAGCGATACCCTACAATGAGCAGTTCTTC
CASSRAIPYNEQFF
>TRBD2|TRBJ2-1|NA|TRBV5-1
TGCGCCAGCAGCCTCGGGACTAGCGGGAACTGTGAGCAGTTCTTC
CASSLGTSGNCEQFF
>TRBD1|TRBJ2-7|few|TRBV4-1
TGCGCCAGCAGCCAAGAGTCGACAGGGGGGTACGAGCAGTACTTC
CASSQESTGGYEQYF
>NA|TRBJ2-1|NA|TRBV5-4
TGTGCCAGCAGCCCTCTCCTAACTCCTAGCTCCTACAATGAGCAGTTCTTC
CASSPLLTPSSYNEQFF
>NA|TRBJ2-1|NA|TRBV27
TGTGCCAGCAGTTTAAAAGTGCCCCACAATGAGCAGTTCTTC
CASSLKVPHNEQFF
>TRBD1|TRBJ2-3|NA|TRBV28
TGTGCCAGCCGGGGACAGGGGGTACAAGATACGCAGTATTTT
CASRGQGVQDTQYF
>NA|TRBJ2-3|few|TRBV2
TGTGCCAGTAGGACGGGAACCACAGATACGCAGTATTTT
CASRTGTTDTQYF
>NA|TRBJ2-3|many|TRBV2
TGTGCCAGCAGGCACAGGGCTAGCACAGATACGCAGTATTTT
CASRHRASTDTQYF
>TRBD2|TRBJ2-7|NA|TRBV19
TGTGCCAGTAGTACAAAGCGGGAGGGCCGTTACGAGCAGTACTTC
CASSTKREGRYEQYF
>NA|TRBJ2-7|NA|TRBV3-1
TGTGCCAGCAGCCGAATTACCGGGACATACAACGAGCAGTACTTC
CASSRITGTYNEQYF
>TRBD2|TRBJ2-3|few|TRBV7-3
TGTGCCAGCAGCCGATCCCATAGCGGGCTAGGAGAAGATACGCAGTATTTT
CASSRSHSGLGEDTQYF
>NA|TRBJ1-1|NA|TRBV7-2
TGTGCCAGCAGCTCCACAGTAACCTCTGAAGCTTTCTTT
CASSSTVTSEAFF
>NA|TRBJ2-7|few|TRBV11-2
TGTGCCAGCAGCCCAAGAACCCTTTCCCTCTACGAGCAGTACTTC
CASSPRTLSLYEQYF
>NA|TRBJ2-3|few|TRBV2
TGTGCCAGCAGTGATCCCAGCTCTACGCGGCTTACACCTACCACAGATACGCAGTATTTT
CASSDPSSTRLTPTTDTQYF
>TRBD1|TRBJ2-4|few|TRBV6-5
TGTGCCAGCAGTGGACAGGGACGTAACATTCAGTACTTC
CASSGQGRNIQYF
>NA|TRBJ2-5|NA|TRBV29-1
TGCAGCTGGCAGGGGGGGGGGGAGACCCAGTACTTC
CSWQGGGETQYF
>NA|TRBJ2-3|NA|TRBV29-1
TGCAGGGAGGCGAATACGCAGTATTTT
CREANTQYF
>TRBD1|TRBJ2-7|few|TRBV28
TGTGCCAGCAGTCCTAGGGCAGGGGGTTCCTACGAGCAGTACTTC
CASSPRAGGSYEQYF
>NA|TRBJ1-4|NA|TRBV29-1
TGCAGCGTTGCCCGGCAGGTTGGGGAAAAACTGTTTTTT
CSVARQVGEKLFF
>NA|TRBJ2-7|NA|TRBV14
TGTGCCAGCAGCCAAGTTAATTATCTAGCGAGCGAGCAGTACTTC
CASSQVNYLASEQYF
>NA|TRBJ2-3|NA|TRBV18
TGTGCCAGCTCACCCCCATCCCGACAGAGCACAGATACGCAGTATTTT
CASSPPSRQSTDTQYF
>NA|TRBJ2-1|NA|TRBV11-2
TGTGCCAGCAGCCTCCATGGTGCGCTCTACAATGAGCAGTTCTTC
CASSLHGALYNEQFF
>NA|TRBJ2-5|NA|TRBV25-1
TGTGCCAGCAGTGAGCCCAGGGCCGGAGAGACCCAGTACTTC
CASSEPRAGETQYF
>NA|TRBJ2-1|few|TRBV11-2
TGTGCCAGCAGCTTACCAGCTCGGTACAATGAGCAGTTCTTC
CASSLPARYNEQFF
>TRBD1|TRBJ2-5|few|TRBV11-2
TGTGCCAGCAGCAGAGGACAGGGCTGGGAGACCCAGTACTTC
CASSRGQGWETQYF
>TRBD2|TRBJ2-3|NA|TRBV7-8
TGTGCCAGCAGCTTTATAGCGGGAGGTACAGATACGCAGTATTTT
CASSFIAGGTDTQYF
>TRBD1|TRBJ2-7|NA|TRBV27
TGTGCCAGCAGGCCGGGACAGACTAACTACGAGCAGTACTTC
CASRPGQTNYEQYF
>NA|TRBJ2-7|few|TRBV7-2
TGTGCCAGCAACCCCCAGACAGGCCCCTACGAGCAGTACTTC
CASNPQTGPYEQYF
>TRBD2|TRBJ2-3|NA|TRBV4-3
TGCACCAGCAGCCGCAACCTGGGACTAGCGGGGGGGGTTACGTTTTTGGATACGCAGTATTTT
CTSSRNLGLAGGVTFLDTQYF
>NA|TRBJ1-2|NA|TRBV7-9
TGTGCCAGCAGCTCGGGGGAGGGGACCTATGGCTACACCTTC
CASSSGEGTYGYTF
>NA|TRBJ2-1|NA|TRBV24-1
TGTGCCACCAGGGGTGATCCCGACAGGTCGAACTACAATGAGCAGTTCTTC
CATRGDPDRSNYNEQFF
>TRBD2|TRBJ2-5|NA|TRBV2
TGTGCCAGCAGTCCAAGCGGGAGTAGTGTGGAGACCCAGTACTTC
CASSPSGSSVETQYF
>NA|TRBJ1-5|once|TRBV9
TGTGCCAGCGGGGATGGGCCGAATAGCAATCAGCCCCAGCATTTT
CASGDGPNSNQPQHF
>NA|TRBJ2-4|NA|TRBV27
TGTGCCAGCAGACAGGGGGGGGGAGCCAAAAACATTCAGTACTTC
CASRQGGGAKNIQYF
>NA|TRBJ2-1|NA|TRBV18
TGTGCCAGCCTTACCGCCGGCTCCTACAATGAGCAGTTCTTC
CASLTAGSYNEQFF
>NA|TRBJ1-1|few|TRBV20-1
TGCAGTGCTAGAGGGCCGAACACTGAAGCTTTCTTT
CSARGPNTEAFF
>NA|TRBJ2-5|NA|TRBV9
TGTGCCAGCAGCGTAGTACCTAGTCCCTACACAGAGACCCAGTACTTC
CASSVVPSPYTETQYF
>NA|TRBJ1-2|NA|TRBV12-3/TRBV12-4
TGTGCCAGCAGTGTTCTCTCTAACTATGGCTACACCTTC
CASSVLSNYGYTF
>TRBD1|TRBJ1-4|few|TRBV4-1
TGCGCCAGCAGCCCCGACAGGGGTGAAAAACTGTTTTTT
CASSPDRGEKLFF
>NA|TRBJ2-5|NA|TRBV20-1
TGCAGTGCTAGAGGTCCCACGCGGGAGACCCAGTACTTC
CSARGPTRETQYF
>NA|TRBJ2-1|NA|TRBV24-1
TGTGCCACCAGTCTGACGGGAATTCACAATGAGCAGTTCTTC
CATSLTGIHNEQFF
>NA|TRBJ2-7|few|TRBV20-1
TGCAGTGCTAGAGATGGGACGTCCCCTTCCTACGAGCAGTACTTC
CSARDGTSPSYEQYF
>NA|TRBJ1-1|NA|TRBV6-2/TRBV6-3
TGTGCCAGCAGGACCGGGGCCCACACTGAAGCTTTCTTT
CASRTGAHTEAFF
>NA|TRBJ1-5|NA|TRBV20-1
TGCAGTGCTAACCTAGTGCCAACAGGGAGGAGGCCTAGCAATCAGCCCCAGCATTTT
CSANLVPTGRRPSNQPQHF
>NA|TRBJ1-5|NA|TRBV12-3/TRBV12-4
TGTGCCAGCAGTTTTTGGGGGGATCAGCCCCAGCATTTT
CASSFWGDQPQHF
>NA|TRBJ2-1|NA|TRBV27
TGTGCCGGCAGTTTCAGGGGATCCGCGGCACACAATGAGCAGTTCTTC
CAGSFRGSAAHNEQFF